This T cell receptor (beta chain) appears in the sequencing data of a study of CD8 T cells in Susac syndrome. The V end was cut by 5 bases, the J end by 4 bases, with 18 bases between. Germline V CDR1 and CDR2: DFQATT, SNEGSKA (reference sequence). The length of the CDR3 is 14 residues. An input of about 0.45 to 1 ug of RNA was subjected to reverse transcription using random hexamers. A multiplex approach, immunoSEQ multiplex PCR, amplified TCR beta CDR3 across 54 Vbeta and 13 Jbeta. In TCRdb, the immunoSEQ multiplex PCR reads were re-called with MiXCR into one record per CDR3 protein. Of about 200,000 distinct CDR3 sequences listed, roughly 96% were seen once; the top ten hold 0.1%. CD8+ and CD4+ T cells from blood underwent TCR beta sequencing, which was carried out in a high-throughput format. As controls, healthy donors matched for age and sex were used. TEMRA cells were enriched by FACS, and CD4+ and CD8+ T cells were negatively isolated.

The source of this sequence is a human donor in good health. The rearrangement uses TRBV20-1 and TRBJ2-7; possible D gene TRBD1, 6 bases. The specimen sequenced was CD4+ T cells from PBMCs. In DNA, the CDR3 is TGCAGTGCTCTAGGACAGCCCGCTACATACGAGCAGTACGTC. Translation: CSALGQPATYEQYV.